The 8 T cell receptor beta chains given below trace back to one sample, sequenced in a study of identical twins. A single record per CDR3 protein comes from TCRdb applying MiXCR to the 5' RACE reads. Altogether 570,000 or so distinct CDR3 sequences are present, approximately 9.6% being singletons, with the ten largest covering 2.5% to 3.5%. This sample also belongs to another study, concerning yellow fever vaccine responses in identical twins.

The sequenced material came from PBMCs. These receptors came from a woman aged 18 to 35 in good health.

This clonotype has just a few counts. The gene calls are TRBV15 and TRBJ2-2; 8 nucleotides match TRBD1. This CDR3 is built from 17 residues. J was trimmed by 7 bases and V by 2 bases; bases with no gene match: 12. Germline V lookup: CDR1 LNHNV, CDR2 YYDKDF (reference sequence). CDR3 loop: CATSRSRQGLIGGELFF. As DNA, the CDR3 is TGTGCCACCAGCAGAAGCAGACAGGGGTTAATTGGCGGGGAGCTGTTTTTT.

This chain joins TRBV29-1 and TRBJ1-1, with D maybe TRBD1 (5 bases). V lost 7 bases, J lost 4 bases, and 22 bases lay in between. Germline CDR1 and CDR2: SQVTM and ANQGSEA. CDR3 length: 15 residues. The CDR3, as DNA: TGCAGCGCCAAGCCCGGGGCGGGACGGGGCACTGAAGCTTTCTTT. Translated: CSAKPGAGRGTEAFF. Using reference TRBV29-1 and TRBJ1-1 for the parts outside the CDR3, the full variable domain is SAVISQKPSRDICQRGTSLTIQCQVDSQVTMMFWYRQQPGQSLTLIATANQGSEATYESGFVIDKFPISRPNLTFSTLTVSNMSPEDSSIYLCSAKPGAGRGTEAFFGQGTRLTVV.

There are a few counts of this clonotype. V usage is TRBV7-2 and J usage is TRBJ2-7; a weak D match, TRBD1 (5 bases). Germline-derived CDR1 and CDR2 are SGHTA and FQGNSA. Trimming shortened V by 2 bases and J by 2 bases, and 16 bases separated the two germline ends. This CDR3 comprises 16 residues. CDR3 amino acids: CASSLLQRIGAYEQYF. CDR3 nucleotide sequence: TGTGCCAGCAGCTTACTTCAGCGTATAGGGGCCTACGAGCAGTACTTC.

The V and J genes are TRBV2 and TRBJ1-4; no definite D call. This CDR3 has 11 residues. With 7 bases removed from V and 7 bases from J, the gap between germline ends came to 7 bases. Germline CDR1 is SNHLY and CDR2 is FYNNEI. CDR3 DNA sequence: TGTGCCAGCACCTTCACTGAAAAACTGTTTTTT. This encodes CASTFTEKLFF.

This clonotype was seen a few times. The J gene is TRBJ2-7, the V gene TRBV20-1; D possibly corresponds to TRBD2 (6 bases). Per germline, CDR1 DFQATT and CDR2 SNEGSKA (reference sequence). The CDR3 covers 14 residues. The V end was cut by 1 base, the J end by 3 bases, with 13 bases between. This CDR3 reads CSARGQIAVYEQYF. The CDR3 DNA reads as TGCAGTGCTAGAGGACAGATAGCGGTCTACGAGCAGTACTTC.

This clonotype has a count of ten or more. This chain connects TRBV24-1 to TRBJ2-1; 12 nucleotides align to TRBD1. This CDR3 spans 14 amino acids. Germline V CDR1 and CDR2: KGHDR, SFDVKD. The J segment lost 9 bases and the V segment lost 6 bases, leaving 5 bases of the junction unmatched. CDR3 amino acids: CATSTGTGGPEQFF. The CDR3, as DNA: TGTGCCACCAGTACCGGGACAGGGGGCCCTGAGCAGTTCTTC.

This clonotype has more than one count but fewer than ten. The J gene is TRBJ2-7, the V gene TRBV7-9; D gene uncertain. V was shortened by 5 bases and J by 2 bases, with 10 bases between the two germline ends. Per germline, CDR1 SEHNR and CDR2 FQNEAQ (reference sequence). This CDR3 has 13 residues. CDR3 DNA: TGTGCCAGCAGCCACTTTGGGGCCTACGAGCAGTACTTC. This gives the protein CASSHFGAYEQYF.

The chain links TRBV24-1 to TRBJ2-1; the D is unclear. CDR3 length equals 11 residues. Trimming cost V 9 bases and J 8 bases, with 10 bases left between them. Germline CDR1 reads KGHDR; CDR2 reads SFDVKD. The CDR3 DNA reads as TGTGCCACCGGTATTAGTTATGAGCAGTTCTTC. This gives the protein CATGISYEQFF.